This T cell receptor (beta chain) was documented in a study of cytomegalovirus exposure and HLA in healthy donors. Whole-study findings and limits: Reports indicated that the classifier achieved high specificity and sensitivity in diagnosing cytomegalovirus status. Subsequent analysis of the 95 to 150 validation repertoires found a tendency for first-cohort TCR clusters to co-occur. According to the study, 150 to 200 TCR beta chains were cytomegalovirus-associated. The majority of TCR sequences were rare, yet some public TCRs appeared in many donors.

Turning to this clone: Antigen specificity is unknown.

Trimming stripped 2 bases from V and 0 bases from J, with 9 bases between. This CDR3 region has 16 residues. The germline V gene encodes CDR1 SGDLS and CDR2 YYNGEE. The table came from immunoSEQ multiplex PCR; TCRdb's copy has only in-frame clones and leaves some out. The data contain around 130,000 clones, more than 70% of them singletons. The chain carries TRBV9 and TRBJ2-6; D possibly corresponds to TRBD2 (5 bases). Material for sequencing was PBMCs. This clonotype was sampled from a woman in her thirties in good health and CMV-seronegative. The chain's CDR3 is CASSVPGNSGANVLTF. As DNA, the CDR3 is TGTGCCAGCAGCGTCCCGGGAAACTCTGGGGCCAACGTCCTGACTTTC.